Following are 29 T cell receptor beta chains from one sample sequenced in a study of blood T cell repertoires in COVID-19. Profiled with immunoSEQ multiplex PCR; TCRdb holds only in-frame clones, not every one. This sample has roughly 240,000 clones, with approximately 82% found just once. Material for sequencing was peripheral blood. The source of these receptors is a man in his sixties who had recovered from COVID-19.

The chain uses TRBV28 and TRBJ2-3; TRBD2 matches at 13 bases. The V gene's germline CDR1 is MDHEN and CDR2 SYDVKM. V gave up 7 bases and J gave up 1 base; unmatched junction bases: 8. There are 17 residues in the CDR3. The CDR3 loop reads CASNLRLAGGGTDTQYF. CDR3 coding DNA: TGTGCCAGCAACTTGCGACTAGCGGGAGGCGGCACAGATACGCAGTATTTT.

The V gene is TRBV5-1, the J gene TRBJ2-5; TRBD2 agrees at 12 bases. The CDR3 totals 17 residues. Trimming took 4 bases from V and 1 from J; bases not matched to a gene: 8. From germline, CDR1 is SGHRS and CDR2 YFSETQ. The CDR3 DNA reads as TGCGCCAGCAGCCTGGGACTAGCGGGCATTCTCCAAGAGACCCAGTACTTC. Translating it yields CASSLGLAGILQETQYF. Based on the CDR3 plus reference TRBV5-1 and TRBJ2-5, the full variable domain is KAGVTQTPRYLIKTRGQQVTLSCSPISGHRSVSWYQQTPGQGLQFLFEYFSETQRNKGNFPGRFSGRQFSNSRSEMNVSTLELGDSALYLCASSLGLAGILQETQYFGPGTRLLVL.

The chain joins TRBV11-2 to TRBJ2-5, with TRBD1 matching over 10 bases. This CDR3 spans 14 amino acids. The germline gives CDR1 SGHAT, CDR2 FQNNGV. V lost 5 bases, J lost 5 bases, and 5 bases stayed unmatched. CDR3 nucleotide sequence: TGTGCCAGCAGCAACGACAGGGGGCTTGAGACCCAGTACTTC. Its translation is CASSNDRGLETQYF.

This sequence joins TRBV7-2 and TRBJ2-5; D might be TRBD2 (6 bases). Germline V gives CDR1 SGHTA, CDR2 FQGNSA. The V and J ends lost 5 bases and 5 bases respectively, with 18 bases between them. This CDR3 contains 15 residues. CDR3 DNA sequence: TGTGCCAGCAGCGCCGCTAGGGCCAGCGGGGAGACCCAGTACTTC. Amino acids: CASSAARASGETQYF.

V usage is TRBV5-1 and J usage is TRBJ1-1; D is uncertain. V lost 0 bases and J lost 4, with 10 bases in between. Germline V CDR1 and CDR2: SGHRS, YFSETQ. This CDR3 contains 14 residues. The CDR3 DNA reads as TGCGCCAGCAGCTTGGAACACATTTCCACTGAAGCTTTCTTT. Protein product: CASSLEHISTEAFF.

This chain uses TRBV5-4 with TRBJ1-2; 12 bases agree with TRBD1. The CDR3 length is 15 residues. Germline CDR1 is SGHNT and CDR2 is YYREEE (reference sequence). Trimming at V came to 1 base and at J to 5 bases, leaving 3 bases not matched to a gene. CDR3 sequence reads: CASSLRDRGRYGYTF. DNA of the CDR3: TGTGCCAGCAGCTTGCGGGACAGGGGGCGTTATGGCTACACCTTC.

A word on this clone: Mismatch with germline at one junction end may stem from a read error. The gene calls are TRBV13 and TRBJ2-5; no definite D call. Germline CDR1 PRHDT, CDR2 FYEKMQ (reference sequence). The CDR3 loop spans 13 amino acids. DNA of the CDR3: TGTGCCAGCAGCATGACAATCCGAGAGACCCGGTACTTC. It codes for CASSMTIRETRYF.

The chain couples TRBV19 to TRBJ2-3, with 8 bases matching TRBD2. This CDR3 contains 15 residues. The trim removed 7 bases at V and 5 bases at J, leaving 11 bases unmatched. Germline assignment: CDR1 LNHDA and CDR2 SQIVND (reference sequence). CDR3: CASNQLAVGEDTQYF. The CDR3 coding sequence is TGTGCCAGTAACCAACTAGCGGTTGGGGAAGATACGCAGTATTTT.

Here the CDR3 DNA reads TGTGCCAGCAGCTCCGCCGGGGGGACGGGCACAGATACGCAGTATTTT. Protein sequence: CASSSAGGTGTDTQYF. This rearrangement joins TRBV11-3 to TRBJ2-3; 7 positions match TRBD2. Germline values: CDR1 SGHNT, CDR2 YENEEA. V dropped 4 bases and J dropped 1; count of bases not matched to a gene: 8. CDR3 length equals 16 residues.

The J gene is TRBJ2-3, the V gene TRBV10-3, with D perhaps TRBD1 (5 bases). Germline V gives CDR1 ENHRY, CDR2 SYGVKD. V was shortened by 6 bases and J by 4 bases, with 11 bases between the two germline ends. The CDR3 contains 13 residues. Written as DNA, the CDR3 is TGTGCCATCAGAGGGGCCTCGTCAGATACGCAGTATTTT. Protein product: CAIRGASSDTQYF.

This clone has a handful of counts. The chain carries TRBV7-6 and TRBJ2-7, with a tentative D call TRBD2 (6 bases). CDR3 length equals 15 residues. V dropped 4 bases and J dropped 6 bases, with 19 bases sitting between them. Germline CDR1 and CDR2: SGHVS and FNYEAQ. The CDR3 DNA follows: TGTGCCAGCAGCTCACGCGCGCGACTAGTAGGCGAGCAGTACTTC. It translates to CASSSRARLVGEQYF. Full variable domain (missing parts from reference TRBV7-6 and TRBJ2-7): GAGVSQSPRYKVTKRGQDVALRCDPISGHVSLYWYRQALGQGPEFLTYFNYEAQQDKSGLPNDRFSAERPEGSISTLTIQRTEQRDSAMYRCASSSRARLVGEQYFGPGTRLTVT.

Ten or more counts support this clone. The chain recombines TRBV9 with TRBJ2-1; 10 positions agree with TRBD2. This CDR3 region has 18 residues. The germline CDR1 and CDR2 sequences are SGDLS and YYNGEE. V gave up 2 bases and J gave up 4 bases; unmatched junction bases: 12. The CDR3 DNA reads TGTGCCAGCAGCGTGTCTAGCGGGGGCCGCCTCTCATACAATGAGCAGTTCTTC. As protein: CASSVSSGGRLSYNEQFF.

The chain links TRBV28 to TRBJ2-5, with D perhaps TRBD2 (6 bases). The CDR3 is 15 residues long. Germline CDR1 reads MDHEN; CDR2 reads SYDVKM. The V end was cut by 4 bases, the J end by 7 bases, with 19 bases between. CDR3 sequence (DNA): TGTGCCAGCAGTTCAACCCCCGGAGGGAGTGCGACCCAGTACTTC. It codes for CASSSTPGGSATQYF. Full variable domain (outside the CDR3, taken from reference TRBV28 and TRBJ2-5): DVKVTQSSRYLVKRTGEKVFLECVQDMDHENMFWYRQDPGLGLRLIYFSYDVKMKEKGDIPEGYSVSREKKERFSLILESASTNQTSMYLCASSSTPGGSATQYFGPGTRLLVL.

This clone was seen repeatedly, ten times or more. This rearrangement joins TRBV18 to TRBJ1-2; D is possibly TRBD1 (5 bases). This CDR3 contains 14 residues. CDR1 and CDR2 from the germline V gene are KGHSH and LQKENI. Trimming took off 5 bases at V and 3 bases at J, with 13 bases between the two ends. CDR3 protein: CASSTRAGDYGYTF. In DNA form, the CDR3 reads TGTGCCAGCTCAACCCGCGCGGGGGACTATGGCTACACCTTC.

The sample holds a few counts of this clone. The chain is built from TRBV6-5 and TRBJ1-2; D perhaps matches TRBD1 (5 bases). Looked up from germline, CDR1 is MNHEY and CDR2 is SVGAGI. V was pared by 8 bases and J by 4 bases, with 17 bases between. The CDR3 extends over 14 amino acids. The DNA of the CDR3 is TGTGCCAGCCGACCCCGGCAGGGAAGCTATGGCTACACCTTC. Its protein is CASRPRQGSYGYTF.

This clone was found a few times. The rearrangement uses TRBV7-9 and TRBJ1-2; 8 positions agree with TRBD1. V shed 8 bases and J 7 bases; nucleotides not matched to a gene: 12. There are 14 residues in the CDR3. Germline-derived CDR1 and CDR2 are SEHNR and FQNEAQ (reference sequence). CDR3 region: CASAISQGAGGYTF. The CDR3, as DNA: TGTGCCAGCGCAATCTCCCAGGGGGCGGGTGGCTACACCTTC.

This chain joins TRBV5-1 and TRBJ2-5, with TRBD1 matching over 10 bases. The CDR3 extends over 16 amino acids. Germline V gene lookup returns CDR1 SGHRS and CDR2 YFSETQ. The trim removed 4 bases at V and 2 bases at J, leaving 8 bases unmatched. CDR3 DNA sequence: TGCGCCAGCAGCCTCCTTCGGACAGGGGGGCAAGAGACCCAGTACTTC. This translates into CASSLLRTGGQETQYF.

This chain connects TRBV25-1 to TRBJ1-4; no clear D. CDR3 size: 11 residues. CDR1 and CDR2 (germline): MGHDK, SYGVNS. The V gene lost 3 bases and the J gene lost 10 bases, with 6 bases spanning the gap. CDR3 coding DNA: TGTGCCAGCAGTGATGAGCTAAAACTGTTTTTT. It codes for CASSDELKLFF.

The sample holds one count of this clone. The junction shows a germline mismatch at one end, possibly a read error. The V and J genes are TRBV28 and TRBJ1-2; D might be TRBD1 (5 bases). CDR1 is MDHEN and CDR2 is SYDVKM in the germline V gene. The CDR3 has 15 residues. The CDR3 reads CASRTRRDVYYDYTF. CDR3 nucleotide sequence: TGTGCCAGCAGAACACGGAGGGACGTTTACTATGACTACACCTTC.

This chain joins TRBV30 and TRBJ1-1, with 8 bases aligning to TRBD1. The CDR3 is made up of 13 amino acids. CDR1 and CDR2 (germline): GTSNPN, SVGIG (reference sequence). V shed 3 bases, J shed 5 bases, and the junction held 5 bases outside the gene matches. The CDR3 nucleotides read TGTGCCTGGAGGCAGGGGGCAGGGACTGAAGCTTTCTTT. Its protein is CAWRQGAGTEAFF. Together with reference TRBV30 and TRBJ1-1, the CDR3 gives the full variable domain: SQTIHQWPATLVQPVGSPLSLECTVEGTSNPNLYWYRQAAGRGLQLLFYSVGIGQISSEVPQNLSASRPQDRQFILSSKKLLLSDSGFYLCAWRQGAGTEAFFGQGTRLTVV.

The chain recombines TRBV5-1 with TRBJ2-7, with 8 bases that match TRBD2. Per the germline V gene, CDR1 is SGHRS and CDR2 is YFSETQ. V dropped 0 bases and J dropped 3; count of bases not matched to a gene: 5. This CDR3 is 15 amino acids long. The CDR3 DNA reads as TGCGCCAGCAGCTTGGACGGGACTAGGCTCTACGAGCAGTACTTC. Amino acids: CASSLDGTRLYEQYF.

The rearrangement joins TRBV7-2 to TRBJ1-2; D possibly corresponds to TRBD1 (5 bases). The CDR3 length is 18 residues. Per the germline V gene, CDR1 is SGHTA and CDR2 is FQGNSA. Trimming cost V 0 bases and J 0 bases, with 17 bases left between them. CDR3 amino acids: CASSLARRSGSSNYGYTF. The CDR3 DNA follows: TGTGCCAGCAGCTTAGCGCGTCGGTCAGGGTCCTCTAACTATGGCTACACCTTC.

The sample holds one count of this clone. This chain links TRBV19 with TRBJ2-6; 10 nucleotides line up with TRBD1. Germline loops: CDR1 LNHDA, CDR2 SQIVND (reference sequence). The CDR3 sequence is 17 residues long. Germline trimming cut 4 bases from V and 4 bases from J; bases unmatched to any gene: 7. The CDR3 nucleotides are TGTGCCAGTAGTAACCGGGACAGGGGTTCCGGGGCCAACGTCCTGACTTTC. It yields the protein CASSNRDRGSGANVLTF.

The chain recombines TRBV5-4 with TRBJ2-1; D is unclear. CDR1 and CDR2 from the germline V gene are SGHNT and YYREEE (reference sequence). The CDR3 sequence is 13 residues long. Trimming took 4 bases from V and 8 from J, leaving 13 bases between them. The CDR3 is CASSTVQTDEQFF. The CDR3 bases are TGTGCCAGCAGCACTGTCCAAACCGATGAGCAGTTCTTC. Variable domain in full (rest from reference TRBV5-4 and TRBJ2-1): ETGVTQSPTHLIKTRGQQVTLRCSSQSGHNTVSWYQQALGQGPQFIFQYYREEENGRGNFPPRFSGLQFPNYSSELNVNALELDDSALYLCASSTVQTDEQFFGPGTRLTVL.

Here the CDR3 DNA reads TGTGCCATCAGTGAGTCGACTCAGACAGATACGCAGTATTTT. Translation: CAISESTQTDTQYF. J is TRBJ2-3 and V is TRBV10-3, with no clear D. This CDR3 contains 14 residues. Germline V lookup: CDR1 ENHRY, CDR2 SYGVKD. The V and J ends lost 0 bases and 3 bases respectively, with 7 bases between them.

The J gene is TRBJ2-5, the V gene TRBV6-5; TRBD1 aligns across 10 bases. With V trimmed by 5 bases and J by 4 bases, 4 bases remained unmatched. The length of the CDR3 is 14 residues. The germline V gene has CDR1 MNHEY and CDR2 SVGAGI. For the CDR3, the DNA is TGTGCCAGCAGTAGGGACAGGGGAACAGAGACCCAGTACTTC. This gives the protein CASSRDRGTETQYF.

The chain employs TRBV19 and TRBJ1-2; 7 bases line up with TRBD1. This CDR3 is built from 15 residues. Germline CDR1 reads LNHDA; CDR2 reads SQIVND (reference sequence). The V gene end was trimmed by 4 bases and the J gene end by 6 bases; junction bases not matched to a gene: 11. CDR3 region: CASSTGQVRGHGYTF. As DNA, the CDR3 is TGTGCCAGTAGTACTGGACAGGTCCGGGGACATGGCTACACCTTC.

The chain combines TRBV19 with TRBJ1-1; 7 bases align to TRBD1. V shed 5 bases and J 0 bases; nucleotides not matched to a gene: 6. The CDR3 contains 15 residues. Germline CDR1 LNHDA, CDR2 SQIVND (reference sequence). This chain's CDR3 is CASSLWTGMNTEAFF. CDR3 in DNA: TGTGCCAGTAGTCTGTGGACAGGAATGAACACTGAAGCTTTCTTT. Based on the CDR3 plus reference TRBV19 and TRBJ1-1, the full variable domain is DGGITQSPKYLFRKEGQNVTLSCEQNLNHDAMYWYRQDPGQGLRLIYYSQIVNDFQKGDIAEGYSVSREKKESFPLTVTSAQKNPTAFYLCASSLWTGMNTEAFFGQGTRLTVV.

The V gene is TRBV7-6, the J gene TRBJ2-3, with 9 bases that match TRBD2. The V segment lost 1 base and the J segment 2 bases; nucleotides outside the gene matches: 4. The CDR3 totals 16 residues. The germline CDR1 and CDR2 sequences are SGHVS and FNYEAQ. The CDR3, as DNA: TGTGCCAGCAGCTTAGGGGCGGGGGGGTCCACAGATACGCAGTATTTT. Protein sequence: CASSLGAGGSTDTQYF.